This TCR beta chain was obtained from a study of blood T cells in healthy people across ages. This clonotype was observed a handful of times. The second PCR ran roughly 6 to 11 cycles with a sample-barcoded 5' primer and J-beta primers. A template-switch adaptor that had 12 random nucleotides put a tag on each cDNA molecule. Using its own MiXCR run on the 5' RACE reads, TCRdb lists one record per CDR3 protein. In the table there are 1,100,000 or so distinct CDR3 sequences, over 35% of which are singletons. Germline trimming cut 6 bases from V and 2 bases from J; bases unmatched to any gene: 11. CDR3 size: 16 residues.

V is TRBV12-3 or TRBV12-4 and J is TRBJ2-3; 7 bases fit TRBD2. The sequencing sample was made of blood. The receptor was isolated from a woman aged 55-69 years in good health. The CDR3 DNA reads as TGTGCCAGCAGCGTCCAGACCGGGGGGAACACAGATACGCAGTATTTT. It specifies CASSVQTGGNTDTQYF.